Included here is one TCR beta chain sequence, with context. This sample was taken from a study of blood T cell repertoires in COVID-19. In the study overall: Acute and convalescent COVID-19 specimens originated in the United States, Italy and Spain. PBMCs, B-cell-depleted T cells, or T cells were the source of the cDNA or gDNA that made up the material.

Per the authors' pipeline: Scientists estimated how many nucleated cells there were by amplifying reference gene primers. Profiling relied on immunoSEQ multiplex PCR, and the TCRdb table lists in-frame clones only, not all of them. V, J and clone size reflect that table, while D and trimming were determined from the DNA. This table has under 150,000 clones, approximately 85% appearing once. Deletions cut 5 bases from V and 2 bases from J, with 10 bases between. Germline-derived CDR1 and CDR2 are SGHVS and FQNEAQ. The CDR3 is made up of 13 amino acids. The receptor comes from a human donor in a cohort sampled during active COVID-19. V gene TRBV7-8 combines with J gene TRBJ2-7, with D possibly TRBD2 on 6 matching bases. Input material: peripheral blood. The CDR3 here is CASSGREPYEQYF. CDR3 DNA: TGTGCCAGCAGCGGCCGGGAGCCCTACGAGCAGTACTTC.